One and the same sample provided the 3 T cell receptor beta chains below, sequenced in a study of blood T cell repertoires in COVID-19. Using immunoSEQ multiplex PCR, the repertoire was profiled, and TCRdb retains in-frame clones only, with some absent. The table records about 120,000 clones, around 82% of them present only once. The specimen sequenced was peripheral blood. These receptors were collected from a man aged 30 to 39 with COVID-19, enrolled during active disease.

This clone was detected only a few times. The chain employs TRBV27 and TRBJ1-6; D not resolved. V was cut by 3 bases and J by 7 bases, with 10 bases left in between. This CDR3 contains 14 residues. Germline V gives CDR1 MNHEY, CDR2 SMNVEV (reference sequence). For the CDR3, the DNA is TGTGCCAGCAGTTTTCGAGGGCTGAATTCACCCCTCCACTTT. It encodes CASSFRGLNSPLHF.

This clone was detected once. The chain employs TRBV12-5 and TRBJ1-3, with no clear D. Between the trimmed V and J ends, which lost 2 bases and 0 bases, there was a span of 8 bases. Germline loops: CDR1 LGHNT, CDR2 FRNRAP. This CDR3 contains 15 residues. The CDR3 DNA reads TGTGCTAGTGGTTTGCTGGCCTTCTCTGGAAACACCATATATTTT. Translated, it gives CASGLLAFSGNTIYF.

The gene calls are TRBV2 and TRBJ2-3; unclear D gene. CDR1 is SNHLY and CDR2 is FYNNEI in the germline V gene. Trimming shortened V by 3 bases and J by 0 bases, and 10 bases separated the two germline ends. The CDR3 totals 15 residues. This CDR3 reads CASSDDGASTDTQYF. The CDR3 region has the DNA TGTGCCAGCAGTGATGACGGAGCTAGCACAGATACGCAGTATTTT. Full variable domain (outside the CDR3, taken from reference TRBV2 and TRBJ2-3): EPEVTQTPSHQVTQMGQEVILRCVPISNHLYFYWYRQILGQKVEFLVSFYNNEISEKSEIFDDQFSVERPDGSNFTLKIRSTKLEDSAMYFCASSDDGASTDTQYFGPGTRLTVL.